What follows are 28 T cell receptor beta chains derived from one specimen sequenced in a study of CD8+ T cells in alopecia areata. It was cDNA, reverse transcribed from extracted RNA, that served as the sequencing template. Only in-frame clones appear in the TCRdb table, and some are missing; sequencing was by immunoSEQ multiplex PCR. The sample carries 150,000 to 200,000 clones, about 70% recorded once. Sequences were derived from CD8+ T cells sorted from blood, sampled at week 0. The receptors derive from a human donor with alopecia areata.

This clone turned up a few times. The V call is TRBV13, the J call TRBJ2-1, with 13 bases fitting TRBD2. The CDR3 consists of 17 residues. CDR1 PRHDT and CDR2 FYEKMQ come from the germline V gene (reference sequence). V lost 5 bases, J lost 3 bases, and 7 bases stayed unmatched. In DNA form, the CDR3 reads TGTGCCAGCAGCCAAGGACTAGCGGGGGTTATCTACAATGAGCAGTTCTTC. Translating gives CASSQGLAGVIYNEQFF.

The J gene is TRBJ2-1, the V gene TRBV15; D might be TRBD2 (6 bases). The CDR3 runs to 12 residues. CDR1 and CDR2 (germline): LNHNV, YYDKDF (reference sequence). V was shortened by 4 bases and J by 9 bases, with 10 bases between the two germline ends. CDR3 sequence reads: CATSTRLVEQFF. CDR3 bases: TGTGCCACCAGCACCAGACTAGTTGAGCAGTTCTTC.

J is TRBJ1-1 and V is TRBV30; D gene unclear. The germline CDR1 and CDR2 sequences are GTSNPN and SVGIG (reference sequence). The V end was cut by 4 bases, the J end by 1 base, with 4 bases between. The CDR3 contains 11 residues. The CDR3 is CAWNQNTEAFF. The CDR3 nucleotides read TGTGCCTGGAACCAGAACACTGAAGCTTTCTTT.

This chain connects TRBV6-1 to TRBJ2-5; D remains unclear. V lost 9 bases and J lost 9, with 5 bases in between. Germline V lookup: CDR1 MNHNS, CDR2 SASEGT. CDR3 length: 8 amino acids. For the CDR3, the DNA is TGTGCCAGTGGCGCCCAGTACTTC. Amino acid sequence: CASGAQYF.

The chain uses TRBV11-2 and TRBJ2-2; 8 nucleotides agree with TRBD2. The CDR3 consists of 14 residues. Germline V gene data show CDR1 as SGHAT and CDR2 as FQNNGV. V trimming: 6 bases; J trimming: 6 bases; junction bases outside the gene matches: 6. CDR3 in DNA: TGTGCCAGCAGGCCGCCGACTAGCGCCGGGGAGCTGTTTTTT. The encoded protein is CASRPPTSAGELFF.

In this sample, this clone turned up once. This chain links TRBV7-6 with TRBJ2-2; D remains unclear. In germline, CDR1 is SGHVS, CDR2 FNYEAQ. The CDR3 length is 16 residues. V lost 1 base, J lost 1 base, and 10 bases lay in between. The CDR3 loop is CASSLVRSGNTGELFF. The CDR3 nucleotides read TGTGCCAGCAGCTTAGTTCGGTCAGGGAACACCGGGGAGCTGTTTTTT.

The chain links TRBV5-1 to TRBJ1-2; D is unresolved. Germline V gene sequence: CDR1 SGHRS, CDR2 YFSETQ. This CDR3 spans 15 amino acids. The V and J ends lost 2 bases and 5 bases respectively, with 16 bases between them. CDR3 amino acids: CASSFNGPGSYGYTF. CDR3 sequence (DNA): TGCGCCAGCAGCTTCAATGGTCCGGGAAGTTATGGCTACACCTTC. Combining the CDR3 with reference TRBV5-1 and TRBJ1-2 gives the whole variable domain KAGVTQTPRYLIKTRGQQVTLSCSPISGHRSVSWYQQTPGQGLQFLFEYFSETQRNKGNFPGRFSGRQFSNSRSEMNVSTLELGDSALYLCASSFNGPGSYGYTFGSGTRLTVV.

This chain joins TRBV15 and TRBJ2-7; weak D call: TRBD1 (6 bases). V lost 3 bases to trimming and J lost 0 bases, with 12 bases between them. This CDR3 has 15 amino acids. Germline V lookup: CDR1 LNHNV, CDR2 YYDKDF (reference sequence). This CDR3 reads CATSRVQGTSYEQYF. The DNA for the CDR3 is TGTGCCACCAGCAGGGTACAGGGAACCTCCTACGAGCAGTACTTC.

The rearrangement uses TRBV4-1 and TRBJ2-7; D is possibly TRBD2 (5 bases). Germline V gives CDR1 MGHRA, CDR2 YSYEKL. The CDR3 length is 15 residues. Trimming pared 3 bases from V and 1 base from J, leaving 13 bases between. CDR3 bases: TGCGCCAGCAGCCAGGGAGTTACTGGGTCCTACGAGCAGTACTTC. Amino acid sequence: CASSQGVTGSYEQYF.

The CDR3: CASSSRGYSNQPQHF. CDR3 DNA sequence: TGTGCCAGCAGCTCCCGAGGTTATAGCAATCAGCCCCAGCATTTT. This chain joins TRBV11-2 and TRBJ1-5; D call uncertain. This CDR3 comprises 15 residues. The germline CDR1 and CDR2 sequences are SGHAT and FQNNGV. V was trimmed by 4 bases and J by 0 bases, leaving 10 bases between them.

The gene calls are TRBV2 and TRBJ1-5; D unclear. CDR1 is SNHLY and CDR2 is FYNNEI in the germline V gene. The CDR3 runs to 15 residues. V dropped 4 bases and J dropped 2 bases, with 12 bases sitting between them. The chain's CDR3 is CASSGTLMGNQPQHF. The CDR3 bases are TGTGCCAGCAGTGGGACCCTTATGGGCAATCAGCCCCAGCATTTT.

The chain combines TRBV29-1 with TRBJ1-2; D remains ambiguous. The CDR3 spans 10 residues. Trimming pared 4 bases from V and 8 bases from J, leaving 8 bases between. Germline V gene sequence: CDR1 SQVTM, CDR2 ANQGSEA. The CDR3 DNA follows: TGCAGCGTTGTCGACCTGGGCTACACCTTC. Its translation: CSVVDLGYTF. The full variable domain, with the rest looked up from reference TRBV29-1 and TRBJ1-2, is SAVISQKPSRDICQRGTSLTIQCQVDSQVTMMFWYRQQPGQSLTLIATANQGSEATYESGFVIDKFPISRPNLTFSTLTVSNMSPEDSSIYLCSVVDLGYTFGSGTRLTVV.

The genes are TRBV4-1 and TRBJ2-7; perhaps TRBD2 as D (7 bases). Germline lookup yields CDR1 MGHRA and CDR2 YSYEKL. The CDR3 length is 15 residues. The V end lost 3 bases, the J end lost 3 bases, and 15 bases lay between the germline ends. This CDR3 reads CASSHGGATVYEQYF. CDR3 coding DNA: TGCGCCAGCAGCCATGGGGGGGCGACGGTCTACGAGCAGTACTTC.

V usage is TRBV2 and J usage is TRBJ1-5; the match to TRBD1 covers 7 bases. Germline CDR1 reads SNHLY; CDR2 reads FYNNEI. V shed 4 bases and J 4 bases; nucleotides not matched to a gene: 7. The length of the CDR3 is 15 residues. CDR3 loop: CASSGDREGNQPQHF. CDR3 sequence (DNA): TGTGCCAGCAGTGGAGACAGGGAGGGGAATCAGCCCCAGCATTTT.

Notes on this clone: Compared with germline, one end of the junction differs, possibly owing to a read error. This chain joins TRBV27 and TRBJ2-7; D possibly corresponds to TRBD1 (6 bases). This CDR3 comprises 13 residues. In germline, CDR1 is MNHEY, CDR2 SMNVEV (reference sequence). CDR3 loop: CANSLSTRGEQYF. CDR3 in DNA: TGTGCCAACAGTTTATCCACTAGGGGGGAGCAGTACTTC.

The V and J genes are TRBV7-9 and TRBJ1-2; D gene unclear. V dropped 5 bases and J dropped 4 bases, with 11 bases sitting between them. Germline CDR1 and CDR2: SEHNR and FQNEAQ (reference sequence). The CDR3 is made up of 13 amino acids. CDR3 in amino acids: CASSVGSGYGYTF. CDR3 coding DNA: TGTGCCAGCAGCGTCGGGAGTGGCTATGGCTACACCTTC.

V and J are TRBV6-1 and TRBJ2-5; D call uncertain. CDR1 and CDR2 from the germline V gene are MNHNS and SASEGT. CDR3 length equals 14 residues. V was clipped by 0 bases and J by 2 bases, with 7 bases between them. The CDR3 sequence is CASSEAPVQETQYF. The CDR3 nucleotides read TGTGCCAGCAGTGAAGCGCCAGTACAAGAGACCCAGTACTTC.

This chain uses TRBV9 with TRBJ2-3; D gene ambiguous. V lost 0 bases to trimming and J lost 6 bases, with 14 bases between them. CDR1 SGDLS and CDR2 YYNGEE come from the germline V gene. The CDR3 sequence is 15 residues long. CDR3 sequence reads: CASSVENVISDTQYF. CDR3 DNA sequence: TGTGCCAGCAGCGTAGAGAACGTGATATCCGATACGCAGTATTTT.

This chain connects TRBV2 to TRBJ2-7; D gene uncertain. The CDR3 extends over 13 amino acids. Trimming left V 4 bases short and J 1 base short, with 8 bases between. Germline loops: CDR1 SNHLY, CDR2 FYNNEI. CDR3 loop: CASSVAGSYEQYF. The CDR3 DNA is TGTGCCAGCAGTGTTGCAGGATCCTACGAGCAGTACTTC.

This sequence joins TRBV29-1 and TRBJ2-3; TRBD2 aligns across 12 bases. V lost 3 bases to trimming and J lost 3 bases; unmatched junction nucleotides: 25. The CDR3 loop spans 22 amino acids. Germline CDR1 and CDR2: SQVTM and ANQGSEA. CDR3 loop: CSVDPLAGGHWSPEGTTDTQYF. The DNA for the CDR3 is TGCAGCGTTGACCCACTAGCGGGGGGACACTGGTCGCCCGAGGGCACAACAGATACGCAGTATTTT.

The chain links TRBV11-2 to TRBJ2-2; no reliable D call. Trimming shortened V by 5 bases and J by 11 bases, and 12 bases separated the two germline ends. Germline V gene lookup returns CDR1 SGHAT and CDR2 FQNNGV. The CDR3 consists of 12 residues. CDR3 nucleotide sequence: TGTGCCAGCAGCATCGTCCTGACCGAGCTGTTTTTT. Amino acid sequence: CASSIVLTELFF.

V and J are TRBV5-6 and TRBJ2-3; 8 nucleotides agree with TRBD1. The CDR3 runs to 16 residues. V dropped 4 bases and J dropped 2; count of bases not matched to a gene: 9. Germline CDR1 is SGHDT and CDR2 is YYEEEE. CDR3 bases: TGTGCCAGCAGCCCATTACGGACAGGGATCACAGATACGCAGTATTTT. Translating gives CASSPLRTGITDTQYF.

CDR3 sequence: CAWSLADTEAFF. In nucleotides, the CDR3 is TGTGCCTGGAGTTTGGCGGACACTGAAGCTTTCTTT. J is TRBJ1-1 and V is TRBV30; D is unclear. The CDR3 totals 12 residues. CDR1 and CDR2 from the germline V gene are GTSNPN and SVGIG (reference sequence). Trimming removed 2 bases at V and 3 bases at J, with 7 bases between.

The rearrangement joins TRBV25-1 to TRBJ1-2; D possibly corresponds to TRBD1 (5 bases). V lost 9 bases, J lost 4 bases, and 9 bases lay in between. The CDR3 totals 11 residues. Germline CDR1 MGHDK, CDR2 SYGVNS. For the CDR3, the DNA is TGTGCCAGTACAGGCCTCTATGGCTACACCTTC. It is translated as CASTGLYGYTF.

The chain couples TRBV5-1 to TRBJ1-1, with D perhaps matching TRBD1 (6 bases). With 3 bases removed from V and 0 bases from J, the gap between germline ends came to 15 bases. CDR3 length equals 16 residues. Germline CDR1 reads SGHRS; CDR2 reads YFSETQ. CDR3 amino acids: CASSYLPGAMNTEAFF. The CDR3 DNA sequence: TGCGCCAGCAGCTATCTTCCAGGGGCCATGAACACTGAAGCTTTCTTT.

The gene calls are TRBV5-6 and TRBJ2-7; 8 nucleotides agree with TRBD1. Germline CDR1 is SGHDT and CDR2 is YYEEEE. V lost 4 bases, J lost 2 bases, and 11 bases stayed unmatched. This CDR3 is built from 16 residues. CDR3 sequence (DNA): TGTGCCAGCAGCACTCTGACAGGGGCGCCCACCTACGAGCAGTACTTC. Translating gives CASSTLTGAPTYEQYF.

This clone appeared a single time. The chain combines TRBV29-1 with TRBJ2-3; D not certain. This CDR3 comprises 18 residues. Germline CDR1 and CDR2: SQVTM and ANQGSEA. Trimming removed 0 bases at V and 0 bases at J, with 19 bases between. The CDR3 region has the DNA TGCAGCGTTGAAGACCCTTACTCCAGTGTGGGTAGCACAGATACGCAGTATTTT. Protein sequence: CSVEDPYSSVGSTDTQYF.

The chain is built from TRBV6-5 and TRBJ2-1; 9 nucleotides align to TRBD1. This CDR3 has 16 residues. With V trimmed by 4 bases and J by 8 bases, 12 bases remained unmatched. The germline CDR1 and CDR2 sequences are MNHEY and SVGAGI. The CDR3 protein is CASSLTTGGAVDEQFF. The CDR3 coding sequence is TGTGCCAGCAGTTTGACGACAGGGGGTGCCGTCGATGAGCAGTTCTTC.